This T cell receptor beta chain was recovered during a study of cytomegalovirus exposure and HLA in healthy donors. Study-wide findings and caveats: Among donors in an Asian-associated ancestry cluster, a later analysis reportedly found fewer N-insertions than the approximately 700-donor mean. A prior analysis recorded that most TCR beta V segments were productive about 90% or about 30% of the time. The authors later found TCR association rates varying by HLA locus, with DRB1 most and HLA-C fewest. Excluded: some indistinguishable V segments such as TRBV6-2 and TRBV6-3.

Per the germline V gene, CDR1 is SQVTM and CDR2 is ANQGSEA. Germline trimming cut 1 base from V and 4 bases from J; bases unmatched to any gene: 9. There are 15 residues in the CDR3. Amplification used 60 Vbeta primers and 13 Jbeta primers. Sequenced by immunoSEQ multiplex PCR; TCRdb stores in-frame clones only, minus some. The table shows around 100,000 clones, with around 71% occurring only once. Remarks on this clone: The antigen is unknown.

This receptor was obtained from a man aged 25 to 40 in good health and CMV-seronegative. The sample consisted of PBMCs. The gene calls are TRBV29-1 and TRBJ2-7; TRBD1 matches at 8 bases. The chain's CDR3 is CSVEVFGTGGYEQYF. CDR3 DNA: TGCAGCGTTGAAGTATTTGGGACAGGAGGGTACGAGCAGTACTTC.